The 14 T cell receptor beta chains below all came from one sample that was sequenced in a study of shared clonotypes between healthy human individuals. Sequencing used immunoSEQ multiplex PCR; TCRdb keeps in-frame clones, though not all of them. The sample includes 2 million to 2.5 million clones, approximately 95% of them seen just once. The sample was naive CD4+ T cells sorted from blood. Specified subset: CD45RA+ positively selected. The receptor source for this set is a man aged 18 to 29 in good health.

The CDR3 sequence is CASSPRGTGNYEQYF. Written as DNA, the CDR3 is TGTGCCAGCAGCCCCCGAGGGACAGGTAACTACGAGCAGTACTTC. The rearrangement links TRBV14 to TRBJ2-7; TRBD1 agrees at 8 bases. V was pared by 4 bases and J by 3 bases, with 8 bases of the junction left unmatched. Germline V gene data show CDR1 as SGHDN and CDR2 as FVKESK. This CDR3 is 15 amino acids long.

The chain is built from TRBV4-1 and TRBJ1-2; 7 bases match TRBD1. The CDR3 sequence is 15 residues long. Germline V gene data show CDR1 as MGHRA and CDR2 as YSYEKL. V lost 3 bases and J lost 0; bases outside the gene matches: 4. The CDR3 region is CASSQGQPSNYGYTF. CDR3 bases: TGCGCCAGCAGCCAGGGACAGCCTTCTAACTATGGCTACACCTTC.

The chain couples TRBV4-3 to TRBJ1-1, with D unresolved. This CDR3 spans 14 amino acids. V was trimmed by 2 bases and J by 3 bases, leaving 10 bases between them. CDR1 is LGHNA and CDR2 is YSLEER in the germline V gene. The CDR3 sequence: CASSQIRDDTEAFF. In nucleotides, the CDR3 is TGCGCCAGCAGCCAAATCCGCGACGACACTGAAGCTTTCTTT.

This chain links TRBV5-1 with TRBJ2-1; D gene uncertain. The germline CDR1 and CDR2 sequences are SGHRS and YFSETQ. This CDR3 spans 12 amino acids. Trimming cost V 4 bases and J 8 bases, with 10 bases left between them. CDR3 DNA: TGCGCCAGCAGCCTCGAAATCGATGAGCAGTTCTTC. Protein: CASSLEIDEQFF.

With regard to this clone: An end of the junction differs from the germline gene, which may be a read error. The CDR3 bases are TGTGCCAGCAGATCTAGCGGGAGAAAAGAAGACTTC. This gives the protein CASRSSGRKEDF. The chain links TRBV28 to TRBJ2-7; 10 bases match TRBD2. The CDR3 is 12 amino acids. Germline CDR1 reads MDHEN; CDR2 reads SYDVKM.

With respect to this clone: The sample holds other DNA sequences that translate to the same CDR3. V is TRBV6-5 and J is TRBJ2-3; no definite D call. Trimming shortened V by 0 bases and J by 6 bases, and 1 base separated the two germline ends. This CDR3 is built from 11 residues. Looked up from germline, CDR1 is MNHEY and CDR2 is SVGAGI. CDR3 residues: CASSYSDTQYF. In nucleotides, the CDR3 is TGTGCCAGCAGTTACTCCGATACGCAGTATTTT.

This clone was observed a single time. The chain is built from TRBV28 and TRBJ1-2; D is unclear. CDR1 and CDR2 (germline): MDHEN, SYDVKM. The V end lost 6 bases, the J end lost 4 bases, and 12 bases lay between the germline ends. CDR3 length: 13 residues. The CDR3 nucleotides read TGTGCCAGCAGACCGGAGAGGAGCTATGGCTACACCTTC. Its translation: CASRPERSYGYTF.

CDR3 in DNA: TGTGCCAGCAGCTTGACAGGGTCCAGCGAGCAGTACTTC. As protein: CASSLTGSSEQYF. The chain employs TRBV5-4 and TRBJ2-7; D perhaps matches TRBD1 (6 bases). The CDR3 is made up of 13 amino acids. V lost 1 base, J lost 6 bases, and 11 bases lay in between. Germline V lookup: CDR1 SGHNT, CDR2 YYREEE (reference sequence).

The chain couples TRBV7-3 to TRBJ2-1; no reliable D call. V was clipped by 2 bases and J by 0 bases, with 8 bases between them. Germline V gives CDR1 SGHTA, CDR2 FQGTGA. The length of the CDR3 is 15 residues. CDR3 in amino acids: CASSLDGSSYNEQFF. For the CDR3, the DNA is TGTGCCAGCAGCTTAGACGGTTCCTCCTACAATGAGCAGTTCTTC.

The V and J genes are TRBV5-1 and TRBJ1-4, with 7 bases identical to TRBD1. V dropped 4 bases and J dropped 5; count of bases not matched to a gene: 8. Germline CDR1 is SGHRS and CDR2 is YFSETQ. The CDR3 loop spans 15 amino acids. This CDR3 is CASSMTGLSNEKLFF. Written as DNA, the CDR3 is TGCGCCAGCAGCATGACAGGGCTTTCCAATGAAAAACTGTTTTTT. Supplemented by reference TRBV5-1 and TRBJ1-4, the full variable domain reads KAGVTQTPRYLIKTRGQQVTLSCSPISGHRSVSWYQQTPGQGLQFLFEYFSETQRNKGNFPGRFSGRQFSNSRSEMNVSTLELGDSALYLCASSMTGLSNEKLFFGSGTQLSVL.

This chain connects TRBV5-1 to TRBJ2-7; D not certain. CDR3 length equals 13 residues. Trimming pared 2 bases from V and 2 bases from J, leaving 8 bases between. Germline loops: CDR1 SGHRS, CDR2 YFSETQ. CDR3 protein: CASSFTATYEQYF. In DNA, the CDR3 is TGCGCCAGCAGCTTCACTGCAACCTACGAGCAGTACTTC.

This sequence joins TRBV28 and TRBJ1-2, with D tentatively TRBD1 (5 bases). Germline V CDR1 and CDR2: MDHEN, SYDVKM. CDR3 length: 14 amino acids. The V and J ends lost 6 bases and 4 bases respectively, with 15 bases between them. In DNA form, the CDR3 reads TGTGCCAGCAGAGGTGGGGCCCACCTCTATGGCTACACCTTC. Residues: CASRGGAHLYGYTF.

This chain joins TRBV2 and TRBJ2-3; 7 nucleotides match TRBD1. The CDR3 spans 14 residues. The V segment lost 8 bases and the J segment 2 bases; nucleotides outside the gene matches: 7. The V gene's germline CDR1 is SNHLY and CDR2 FYNNEI. Written as DNA, the CDR3 is TGTGCCAGCCGTGGGACAGCTTACACAGATACGCAGTATTTT. Protein: CASRGTAYTDTQYF.

This rearrangement joins TRBV10-3 to TRBJ2-7; a possible D gene is TRBD2 (5 bases). Germline CDR1 is ENHRY and CDR2 is SYGVKD. V dropped 6 bases and J dropped 3 bases, with 9 bases sitting between them. The CDR3 is made up of 12 amino acids. This CDR3 reads CAIRLLGYEQYF. CDR3 bases: TGTGCCATCAGATTACTAGGCTACGAGCAGTACTTC.